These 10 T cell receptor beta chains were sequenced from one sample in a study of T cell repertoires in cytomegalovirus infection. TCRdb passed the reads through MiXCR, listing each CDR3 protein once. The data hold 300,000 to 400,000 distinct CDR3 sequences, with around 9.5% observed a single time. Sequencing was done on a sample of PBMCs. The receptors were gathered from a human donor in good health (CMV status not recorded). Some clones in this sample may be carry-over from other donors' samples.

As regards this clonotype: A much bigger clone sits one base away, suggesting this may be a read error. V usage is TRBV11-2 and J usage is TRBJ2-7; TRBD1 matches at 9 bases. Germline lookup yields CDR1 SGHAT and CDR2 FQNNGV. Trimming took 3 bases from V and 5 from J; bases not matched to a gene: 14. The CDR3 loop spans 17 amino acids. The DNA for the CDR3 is TGTGCCAGCAGCTTGGCCGGACAGGGGCGCATCCCCGACGAGCAGTACTTC. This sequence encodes CASSLAGQGRIPDEQYF.

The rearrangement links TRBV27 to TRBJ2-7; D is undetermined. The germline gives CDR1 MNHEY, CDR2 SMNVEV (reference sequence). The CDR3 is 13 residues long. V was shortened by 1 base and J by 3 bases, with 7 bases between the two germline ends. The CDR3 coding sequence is TGTGCCAGCAGTTTATATTCGGGCTACGAGCAGTACTTC. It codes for CASSLYSGYEQYF.

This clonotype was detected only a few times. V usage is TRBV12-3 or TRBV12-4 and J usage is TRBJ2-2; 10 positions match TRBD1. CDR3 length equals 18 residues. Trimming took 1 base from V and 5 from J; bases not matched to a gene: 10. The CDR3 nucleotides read TGTGCCAGCAGTTTAGTTGGAGTGACAGGGGGCAGGACCGGGGAGCTGTTTTTT. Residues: CASSLVGVTGGRTGELFF.

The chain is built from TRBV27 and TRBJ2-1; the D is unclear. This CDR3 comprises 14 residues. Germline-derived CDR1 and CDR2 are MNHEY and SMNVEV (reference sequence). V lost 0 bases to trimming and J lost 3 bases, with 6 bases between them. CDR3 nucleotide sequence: TGTGCCAGCAGTTTATCACGGATCTACAATGAGCAGTTCTTC. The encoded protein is CASSLSRIYNEQFF.

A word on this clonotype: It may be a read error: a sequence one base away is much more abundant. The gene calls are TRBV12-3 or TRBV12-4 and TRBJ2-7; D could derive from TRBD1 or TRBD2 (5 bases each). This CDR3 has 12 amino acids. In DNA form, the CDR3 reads TGTGACAGCAGTTGGTCTGGGGGCGAGCAGTACTTC. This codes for CDSSWSGGEQYF.

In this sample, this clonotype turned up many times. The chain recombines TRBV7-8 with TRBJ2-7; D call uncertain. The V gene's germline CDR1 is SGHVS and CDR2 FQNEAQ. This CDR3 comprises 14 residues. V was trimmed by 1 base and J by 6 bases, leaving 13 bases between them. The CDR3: CASSLVVGALEQYF. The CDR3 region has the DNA TGTGCCAGCAGCTTAGTCGTTGGCGCGCTCGAGCAGTACTTC.

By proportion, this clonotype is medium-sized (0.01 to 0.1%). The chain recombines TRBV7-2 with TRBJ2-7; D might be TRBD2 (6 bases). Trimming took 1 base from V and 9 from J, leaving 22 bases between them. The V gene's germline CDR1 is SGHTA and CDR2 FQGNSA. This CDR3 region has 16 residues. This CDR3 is CASSLDVLASGGWQYF. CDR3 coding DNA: TGTGCCAGCAGCTTAGATGTACTAGCATCAGGAGGGTGGCAGTACTTC.

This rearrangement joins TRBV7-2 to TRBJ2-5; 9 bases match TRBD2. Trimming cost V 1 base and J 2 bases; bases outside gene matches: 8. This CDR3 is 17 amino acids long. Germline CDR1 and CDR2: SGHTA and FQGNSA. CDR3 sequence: CASSLVLSLAGQETQYF. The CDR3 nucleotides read TGTGCCAGCAGCTTAGTTCTCAGCCTAGCGGGGCAAGAGACCCAGTACTTC.

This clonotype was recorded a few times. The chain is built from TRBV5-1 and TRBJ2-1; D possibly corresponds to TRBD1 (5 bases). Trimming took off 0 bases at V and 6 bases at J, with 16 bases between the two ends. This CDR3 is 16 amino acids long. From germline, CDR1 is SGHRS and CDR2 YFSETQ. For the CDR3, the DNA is TGCGCCAGCAGCTTGGATGGCAGGGCGAAGGGCAATGAGCAGTTCTTC. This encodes CASSLDGRAKGNEQFF.

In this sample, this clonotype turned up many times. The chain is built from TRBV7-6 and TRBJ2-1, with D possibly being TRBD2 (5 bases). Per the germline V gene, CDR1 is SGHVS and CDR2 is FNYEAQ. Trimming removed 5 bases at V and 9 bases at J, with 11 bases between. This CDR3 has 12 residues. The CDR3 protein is CASSPPGFEQFF. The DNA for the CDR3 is TGTGCCAGCAGCCCTCCGGGGTTTGAGCAGTTCTTC.